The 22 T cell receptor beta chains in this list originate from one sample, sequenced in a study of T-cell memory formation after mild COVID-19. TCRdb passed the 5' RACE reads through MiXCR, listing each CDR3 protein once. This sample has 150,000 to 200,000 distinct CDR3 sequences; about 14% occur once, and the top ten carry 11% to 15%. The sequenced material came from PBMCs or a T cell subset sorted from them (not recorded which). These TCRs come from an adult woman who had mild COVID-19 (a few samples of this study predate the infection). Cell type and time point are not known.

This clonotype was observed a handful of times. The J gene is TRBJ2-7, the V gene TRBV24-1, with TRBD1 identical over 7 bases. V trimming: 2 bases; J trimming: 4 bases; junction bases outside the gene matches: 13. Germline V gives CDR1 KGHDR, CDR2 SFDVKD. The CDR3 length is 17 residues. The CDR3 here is CATSDSRPGTAPYEQYF. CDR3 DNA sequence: TGTGCCACCAGTGATTCGCGTCCCGGGACAGCCCCATACGAGCAGTACTTC.

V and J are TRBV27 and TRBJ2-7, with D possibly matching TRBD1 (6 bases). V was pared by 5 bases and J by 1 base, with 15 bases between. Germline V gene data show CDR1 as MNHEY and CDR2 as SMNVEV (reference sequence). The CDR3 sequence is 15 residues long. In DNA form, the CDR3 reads TGTGCCAGCAGTCCGATTGACAGGCGTTCCTACGAGCAGTACTTC. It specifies CASSPIDRRSYEQYF.

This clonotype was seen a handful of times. This CDR3 reads CASSQEGPNEQFF. DNA for the CDR3: TGTGCCAGCAGCCAAGAGGGCCCCAATGAGCAGTTCTTC. The rearrangement joins TRBV14 to TRBJ2-1; D call uncertain. Germline V gene lookup returns CDR1 SGHDN and CDR2 FVKESK. The ends were cut back, 0 bases at V and 6 bases at J, with 6 bases in the middle. CDR3 length: 13 amino acids.

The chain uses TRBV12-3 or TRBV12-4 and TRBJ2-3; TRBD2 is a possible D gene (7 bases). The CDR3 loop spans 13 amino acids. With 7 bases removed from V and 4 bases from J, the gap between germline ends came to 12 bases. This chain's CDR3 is CASTRGPPDTQYF. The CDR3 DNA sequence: TGTGCCAGCACGCGGGGGCCGCCAGATACGCAGTATTTT.

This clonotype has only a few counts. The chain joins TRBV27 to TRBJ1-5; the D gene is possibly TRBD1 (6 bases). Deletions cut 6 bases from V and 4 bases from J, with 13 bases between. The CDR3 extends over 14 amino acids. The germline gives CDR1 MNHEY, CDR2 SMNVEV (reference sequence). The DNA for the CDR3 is TGTGCCAGCAGCGTGCCGGGGGCGAATCAGCCCCAGCATTTT. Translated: CASSVPGANQPQHF.

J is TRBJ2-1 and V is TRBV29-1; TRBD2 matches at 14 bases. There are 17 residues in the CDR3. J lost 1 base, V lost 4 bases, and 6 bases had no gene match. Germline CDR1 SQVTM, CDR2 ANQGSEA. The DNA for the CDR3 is TGCAGCGTTGGGGGGACTAGCGGGAGCGGGTCCTACAATGAGCAGTTCTTC. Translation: CSVGGTSGSGSYNEQFF.

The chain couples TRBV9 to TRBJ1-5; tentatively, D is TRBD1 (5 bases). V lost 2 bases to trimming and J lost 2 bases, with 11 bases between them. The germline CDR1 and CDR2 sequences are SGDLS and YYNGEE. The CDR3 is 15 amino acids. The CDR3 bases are TGTGCCAGCAGCGTGGGGGAATTGGGCAATCAGCCCCAGCATTTT. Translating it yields CASSVGELGNQPQHF.

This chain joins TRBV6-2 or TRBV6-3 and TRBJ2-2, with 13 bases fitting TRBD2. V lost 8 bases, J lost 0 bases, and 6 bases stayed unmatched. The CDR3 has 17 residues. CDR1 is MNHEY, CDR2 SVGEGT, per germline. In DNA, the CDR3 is TGTGCCAGCCCCCCTGGGACTAGCGGGACGAACACCGGGGAGCTGTTTTTT. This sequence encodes CASPPGTSGTNTGELFF.

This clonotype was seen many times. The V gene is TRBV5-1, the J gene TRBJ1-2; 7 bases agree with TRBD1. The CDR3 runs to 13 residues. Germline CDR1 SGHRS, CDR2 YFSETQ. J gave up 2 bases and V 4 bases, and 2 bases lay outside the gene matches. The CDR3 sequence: CASSPGQNYGYTF. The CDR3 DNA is TGCGCCAGCAGCCCGGGACAGAACTATGGCTACACCTTC.

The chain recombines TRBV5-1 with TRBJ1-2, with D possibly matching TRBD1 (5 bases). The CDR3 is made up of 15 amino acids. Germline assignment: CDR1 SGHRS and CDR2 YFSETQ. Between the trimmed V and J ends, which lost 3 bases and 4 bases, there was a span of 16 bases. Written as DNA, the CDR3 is TGCGCCAGCAGCTCCGGCGGGCAGGGACCCTATGGCTACACCTTC. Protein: CASSSGGQGPYGYTF. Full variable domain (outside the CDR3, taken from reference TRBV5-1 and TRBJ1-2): KAGVTQTPRYLIKTRGQQVTLSCSPISGHRSVSWYQQTPGQGLQFLFEYFSETQRNKGNFPGRFSGRQFSNSRSEMNVSTLELGDSALYLCASSSGGQGPYGYTFGSGTRLTVV.

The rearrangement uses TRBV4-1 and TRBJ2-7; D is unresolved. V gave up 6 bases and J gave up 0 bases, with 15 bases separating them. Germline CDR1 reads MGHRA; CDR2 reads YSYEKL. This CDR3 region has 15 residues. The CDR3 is CASSPKKFTSYEQYF. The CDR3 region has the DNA TGCGCCAGCAGTCCAAAGAAGTTTACCTCCTACGAGCAGTACTTC.

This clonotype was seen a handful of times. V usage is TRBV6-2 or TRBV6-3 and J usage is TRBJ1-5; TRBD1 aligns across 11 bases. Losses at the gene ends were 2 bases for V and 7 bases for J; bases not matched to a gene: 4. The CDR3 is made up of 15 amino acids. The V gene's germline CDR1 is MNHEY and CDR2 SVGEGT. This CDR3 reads CASSYRTGGEQPQHF. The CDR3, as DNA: TGTGCCAGCAGTTACAGGACAGGGGGCGAGCAGCCCCAGCATTTT.

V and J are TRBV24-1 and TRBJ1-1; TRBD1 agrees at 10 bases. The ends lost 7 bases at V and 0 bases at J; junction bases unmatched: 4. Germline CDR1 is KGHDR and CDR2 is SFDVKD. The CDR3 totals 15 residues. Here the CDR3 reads CATRGGQGLNTEAFF. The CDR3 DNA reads TGTGCCACCAGAGGGGGACAGGGGCTGAACACTGAAGCTTTCTTT.

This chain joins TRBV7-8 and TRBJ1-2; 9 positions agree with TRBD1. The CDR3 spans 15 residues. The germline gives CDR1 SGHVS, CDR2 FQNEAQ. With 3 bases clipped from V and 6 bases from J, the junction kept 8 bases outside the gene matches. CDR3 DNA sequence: TGTGCCAGCAGCTTGAAACAGGGGGCTAAGGATGGCTACACCTTC. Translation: CASSLKQGAKDGYTF.

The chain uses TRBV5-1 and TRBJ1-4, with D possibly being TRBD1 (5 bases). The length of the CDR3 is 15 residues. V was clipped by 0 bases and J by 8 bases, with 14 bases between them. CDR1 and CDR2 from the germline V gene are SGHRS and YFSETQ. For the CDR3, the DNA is TGCGCCAGCAGCTTGGAAGCGGGGACCGGCGAAAAACTGTTTTTT. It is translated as CASSLEAGTGEKLFF.

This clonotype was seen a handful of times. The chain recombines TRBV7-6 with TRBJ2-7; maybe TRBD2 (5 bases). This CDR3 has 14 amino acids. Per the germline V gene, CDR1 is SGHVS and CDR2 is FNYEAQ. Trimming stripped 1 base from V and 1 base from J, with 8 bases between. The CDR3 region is CASSLDTGSYEQYF. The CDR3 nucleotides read TGTGCCAGCAGCTTAGATACGGGGTCCTACGAGCAGTACTTC.

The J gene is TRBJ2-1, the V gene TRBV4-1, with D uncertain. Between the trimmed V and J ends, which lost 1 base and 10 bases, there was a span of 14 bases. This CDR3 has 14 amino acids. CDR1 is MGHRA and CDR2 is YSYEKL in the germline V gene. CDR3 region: CASSQGVGLGEQFF. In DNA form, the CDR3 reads TGCGCCAGCAGCCAAGGAGTTGGTTTGGGGGAGCAGTTCTTC.

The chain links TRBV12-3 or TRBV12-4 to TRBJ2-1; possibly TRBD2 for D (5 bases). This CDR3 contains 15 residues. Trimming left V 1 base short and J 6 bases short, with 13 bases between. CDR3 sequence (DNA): TGTGCCAGCAGTTTAGAATCGGGAATGGGCAATGAGCAGTTCTTC. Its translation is CASSLESGMGNEQFF.

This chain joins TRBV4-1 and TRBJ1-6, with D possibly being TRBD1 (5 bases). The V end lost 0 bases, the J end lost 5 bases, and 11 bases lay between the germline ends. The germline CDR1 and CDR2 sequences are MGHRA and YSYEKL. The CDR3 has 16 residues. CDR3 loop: CASSQETRGNNSPLHF. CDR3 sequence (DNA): TGCGCCAGCAGCCAAGAGACGCGGGGCAATAATTCACCCCTCCACTTT.

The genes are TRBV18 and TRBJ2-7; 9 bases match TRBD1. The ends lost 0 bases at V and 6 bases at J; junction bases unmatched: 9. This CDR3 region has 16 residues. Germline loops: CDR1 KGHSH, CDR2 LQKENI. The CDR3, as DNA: TGTGCCAGCTCACCACCCCGGACAGGGGAATATCTCGAGCAGTACTTC. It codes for CASSPPRTGEYLEQYF.

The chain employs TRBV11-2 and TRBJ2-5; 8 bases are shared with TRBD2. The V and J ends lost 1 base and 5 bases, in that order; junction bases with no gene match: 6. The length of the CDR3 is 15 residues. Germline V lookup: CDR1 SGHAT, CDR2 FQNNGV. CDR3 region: CASSLGTLAAETQYF. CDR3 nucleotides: TGTGCCAGCAGCTTAGGGACACTAGCGGCGGAGACCCAGTACTTC.

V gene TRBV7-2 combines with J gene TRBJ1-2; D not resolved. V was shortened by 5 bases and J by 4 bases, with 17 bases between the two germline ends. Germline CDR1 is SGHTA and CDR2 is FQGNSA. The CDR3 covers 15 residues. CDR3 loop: CASSLLLSWAYGYTF. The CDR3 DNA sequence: TGTGCCAGCAGCCTACTCCTCTCCTGGGCCTATGGCTACACCTTC.